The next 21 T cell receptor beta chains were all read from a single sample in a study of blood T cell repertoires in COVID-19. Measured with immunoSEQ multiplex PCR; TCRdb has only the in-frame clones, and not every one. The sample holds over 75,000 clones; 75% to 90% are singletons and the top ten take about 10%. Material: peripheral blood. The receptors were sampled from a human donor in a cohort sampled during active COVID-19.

The CDR3: CASAEDYEQYF. As DNA, the CDR3 is TGTGCCAGCGCGGAAGACTACGAGCAGTACTTC. This rearrangement joins TRBV2 to TRBJ2-7; D unresolved. Looked up from germline, CDR1 is SNHLY and CDR2 is FYNNEI. This CDR3 is 11 amino acids long. The V end lost 8 bases, the J end lost 3 bases, and 8 bases lay between the germline ends.

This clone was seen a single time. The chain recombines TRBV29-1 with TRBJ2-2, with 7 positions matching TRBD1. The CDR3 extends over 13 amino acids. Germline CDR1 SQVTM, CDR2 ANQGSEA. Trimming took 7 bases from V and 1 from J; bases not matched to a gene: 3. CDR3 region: CSGWTGNTGELFF. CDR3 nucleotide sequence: TGCAGCGGTTGGACAGGGAACACCGGGGAGCTGTTTTTT.

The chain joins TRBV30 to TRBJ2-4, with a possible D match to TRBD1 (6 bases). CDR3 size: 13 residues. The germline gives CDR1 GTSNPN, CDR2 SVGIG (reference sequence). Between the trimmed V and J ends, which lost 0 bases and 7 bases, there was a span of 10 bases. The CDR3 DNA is TGTGCCTGGAGTGTTTTTACAGGGAACATTCAGTACTTC. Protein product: CAWSVFTGNIQYF.

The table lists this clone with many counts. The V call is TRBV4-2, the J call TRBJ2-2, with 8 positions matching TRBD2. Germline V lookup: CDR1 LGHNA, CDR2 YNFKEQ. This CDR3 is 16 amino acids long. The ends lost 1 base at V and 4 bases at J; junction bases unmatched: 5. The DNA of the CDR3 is TGTGCCAGCAGCCAAGTGTGGCTAGCGGGCACCGGGGAGCTGTTTTTT. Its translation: CASSQVWLAGTGELFF.

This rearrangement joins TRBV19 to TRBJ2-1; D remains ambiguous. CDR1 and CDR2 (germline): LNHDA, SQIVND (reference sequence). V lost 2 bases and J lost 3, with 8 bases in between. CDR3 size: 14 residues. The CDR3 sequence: CASSIRQDYNEQFF. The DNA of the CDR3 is TGTGCCAGTAGTATACGGCAGGACTACAATGAGCAGTTCTTC.

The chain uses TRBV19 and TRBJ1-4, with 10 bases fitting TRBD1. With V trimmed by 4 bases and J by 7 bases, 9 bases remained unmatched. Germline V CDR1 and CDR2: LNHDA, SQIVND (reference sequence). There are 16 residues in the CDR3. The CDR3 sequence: CASSTRTGQGPEKLFF. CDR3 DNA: TGTGCCAGTAGTACCAGAACGGGACAGGGGCCTGAAAAACTGTTTTTT.

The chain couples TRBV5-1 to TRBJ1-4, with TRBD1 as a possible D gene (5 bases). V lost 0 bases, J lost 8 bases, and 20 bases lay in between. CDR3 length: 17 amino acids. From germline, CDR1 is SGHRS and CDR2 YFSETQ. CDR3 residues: CASSLGQGPFAVEKLFF. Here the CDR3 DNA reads TGCGCCAGCAGCTTGGGGCAGGGTCCCTTTGCAGTCGAAAAACTGTTTTTT.

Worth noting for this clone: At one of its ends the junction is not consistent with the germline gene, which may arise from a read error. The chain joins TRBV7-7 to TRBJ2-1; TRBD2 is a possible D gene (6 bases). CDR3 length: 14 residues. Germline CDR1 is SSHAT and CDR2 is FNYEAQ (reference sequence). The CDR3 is CASSLRASATEQFF. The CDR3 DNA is TGTGCTAGCAGCTTACGGGCTAGCGCGACTGAGCAGTTCTTC.

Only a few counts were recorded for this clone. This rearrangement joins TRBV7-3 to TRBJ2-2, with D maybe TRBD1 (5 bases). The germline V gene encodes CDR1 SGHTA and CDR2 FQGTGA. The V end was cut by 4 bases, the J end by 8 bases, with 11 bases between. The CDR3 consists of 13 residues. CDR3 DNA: TGTGCCAGCAGCTCGACAGTGGCTGGGGAGCTGTTTTTT. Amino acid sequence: CASSSTVAGELFF.

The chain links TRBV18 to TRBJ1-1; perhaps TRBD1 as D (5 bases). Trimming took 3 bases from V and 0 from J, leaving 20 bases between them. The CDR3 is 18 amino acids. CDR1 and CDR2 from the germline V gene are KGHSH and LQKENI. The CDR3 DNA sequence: TGTGCCAGCTCACCTGGCATGTCAGGGCAAAGGATGAACACTGAAGCTTTCTTT. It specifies CASSPGMSGQRMNTEAFF. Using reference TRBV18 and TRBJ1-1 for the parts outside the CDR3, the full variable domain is NAGVMQNPRHLVRRRGQEARLRCSPMKGHSHVYWYRQLPEEGLKFMVYLQKENIIDESGMPKERFSAEFPKEGPSILRIQQVVRGDSAAYFCASSPGMSGQRMNTEAFFGQGTRLTVV.

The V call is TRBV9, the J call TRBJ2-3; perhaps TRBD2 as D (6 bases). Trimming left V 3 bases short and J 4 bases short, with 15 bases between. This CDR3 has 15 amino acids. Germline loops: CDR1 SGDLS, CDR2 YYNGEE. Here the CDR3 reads CASSAPGTPADTQYF. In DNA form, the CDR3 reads TGTGCCAGCAGCGCCCCCGGGACTCCGGCAGATACGCAGTATTTT. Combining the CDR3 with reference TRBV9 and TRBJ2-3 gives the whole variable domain DSGVTQTPKHLITATGQRVTLRCSPRSGDLSVYWYQQSLDQGLQFLIQYYNGEERAKGNILERFSAQQFPDLHSELNLSSLELGDSALYFCASSAPGTPADTQYFGPGTRLTVL.

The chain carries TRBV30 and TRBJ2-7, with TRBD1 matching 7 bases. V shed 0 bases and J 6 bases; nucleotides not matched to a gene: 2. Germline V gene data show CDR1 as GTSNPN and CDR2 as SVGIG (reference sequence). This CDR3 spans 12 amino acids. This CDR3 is CAWSVGQAEQYF. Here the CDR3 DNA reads TGTGCCTGGAGTGTCGGACAGGCCGAGCAGTACTTC.

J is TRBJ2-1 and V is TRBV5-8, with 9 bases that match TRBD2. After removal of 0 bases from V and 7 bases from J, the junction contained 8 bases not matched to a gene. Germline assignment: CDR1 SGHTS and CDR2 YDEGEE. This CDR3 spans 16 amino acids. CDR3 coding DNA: TGTGCCAGCAGCTTGGTATTAGCGGGAGTACTTAATGAGCAGTTCTTC. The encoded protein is CASSLVLAGVLNEQFF.

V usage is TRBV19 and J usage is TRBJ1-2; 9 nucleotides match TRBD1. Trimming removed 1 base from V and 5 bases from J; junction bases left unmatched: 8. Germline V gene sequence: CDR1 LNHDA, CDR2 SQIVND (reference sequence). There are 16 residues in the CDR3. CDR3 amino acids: CASSIGRDRERYGYTF. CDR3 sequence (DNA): TGTGCCAGTAGTATAGGCCGGGACAGGGAGAGGTATGGCTACACCTTC.

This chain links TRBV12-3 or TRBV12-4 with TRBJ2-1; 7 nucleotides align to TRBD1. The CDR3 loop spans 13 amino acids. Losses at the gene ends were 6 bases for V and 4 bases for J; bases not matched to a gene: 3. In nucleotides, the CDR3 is TGTGCCAGCAGAAGGGACAGTTACAATGAGCAGTTCTTC. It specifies CASRRDSYNEQFF.

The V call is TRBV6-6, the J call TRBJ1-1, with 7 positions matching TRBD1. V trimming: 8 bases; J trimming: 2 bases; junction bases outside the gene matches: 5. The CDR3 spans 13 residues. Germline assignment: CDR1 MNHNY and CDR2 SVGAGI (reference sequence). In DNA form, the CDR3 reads TGTGCCAGCGGACAGGCCCTTAACACTGAAGCTTTCTTT. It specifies CASGQALNTEAFF.

CDR3 bases: TGCAGCTCGGGTTTTGTAGATGAAGCTTTCTTT. This sequence encodes CSSGFVDEAFF. This rearrangement joins TRBV29-1 to TRBJ1-1; D uncertain. V was shortened by 8 bases and J by 7 bases, with 14 bases between the two germline ends. The CDR3 is made up of 11 amino acids. Per germline, CDR1 SQVTM and CDR2 ANQGSEA.

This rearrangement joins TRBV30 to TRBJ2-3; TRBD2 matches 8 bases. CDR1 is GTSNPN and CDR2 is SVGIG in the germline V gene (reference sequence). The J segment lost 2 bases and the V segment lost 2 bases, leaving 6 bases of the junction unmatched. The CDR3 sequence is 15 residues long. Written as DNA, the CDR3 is TGTGCCTGGAGTCAAACGGGGGGGTACACAGATACGCAGTATTTT. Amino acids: CAWSQTGGYTDTQYF.

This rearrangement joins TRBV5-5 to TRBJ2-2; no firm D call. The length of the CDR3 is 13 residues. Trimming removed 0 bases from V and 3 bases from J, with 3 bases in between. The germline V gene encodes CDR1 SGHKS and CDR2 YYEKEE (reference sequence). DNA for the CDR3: TGTGCCAGCAGCTTGGCGTACACCGGGGAGCTGTTTTTT. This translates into CASSLAYTGELFF.

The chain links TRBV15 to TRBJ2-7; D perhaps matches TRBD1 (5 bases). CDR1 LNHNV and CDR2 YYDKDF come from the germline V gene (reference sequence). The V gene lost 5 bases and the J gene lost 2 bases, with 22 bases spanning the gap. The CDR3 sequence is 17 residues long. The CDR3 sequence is CATSSQGYQTGAYEQYF. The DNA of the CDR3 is TGTGCCACCAGCTCCCAAGGGTACCAAACAGGAGCCTACGAGCAGTACTTC.

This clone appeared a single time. CDR3 in DNA: TGTGCCAGCAGTGGACTAGCGCACATTCAGTACTTC. Translated, it gives CASSGLAHIQYF. The chain links TRBV2 to TRBJ2-4; 8 bases align to TRBD2. The germline CDR1 and CDR2 sequences are SNHLY and FYNNEI. This CDR3 spans 12 amino acids. Trimming cost V 4 bases and J 8 bases; bases outside gene matches: 1. Drawing the rest from reference TRBV2 and TRBJ2-4, the complete variable domain is EPEVTQTPSHQVTQMGQEVILRCVPISNHLYFYWYRQILGQKVEFLVSFYNNEISEKSEIFDDQFSVERPDGSNFTLKIRSTKLEDSAMYFCASSGLAHIQYFGAGTRLSVL.